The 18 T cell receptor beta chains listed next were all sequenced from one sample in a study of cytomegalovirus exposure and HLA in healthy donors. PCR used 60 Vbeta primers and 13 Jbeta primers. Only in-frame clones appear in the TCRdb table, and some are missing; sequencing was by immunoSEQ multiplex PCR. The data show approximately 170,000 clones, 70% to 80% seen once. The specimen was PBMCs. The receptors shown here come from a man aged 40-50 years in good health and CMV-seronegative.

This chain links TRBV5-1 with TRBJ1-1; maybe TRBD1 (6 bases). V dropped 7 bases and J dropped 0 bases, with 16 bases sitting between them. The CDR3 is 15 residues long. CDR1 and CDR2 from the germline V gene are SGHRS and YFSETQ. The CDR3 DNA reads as TGCGCCAGCGGCCCAGGGGCTTCGGTGAACACTGAAGCTTTCTTT. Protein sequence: CASGPGASVNTEAFF.

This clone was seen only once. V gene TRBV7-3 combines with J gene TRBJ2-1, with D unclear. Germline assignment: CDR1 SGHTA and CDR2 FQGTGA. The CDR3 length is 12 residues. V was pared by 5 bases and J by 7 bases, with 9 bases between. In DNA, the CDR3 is TGTGCCAGCAGCCTTACTACGAATGAGCAGTTCTTC. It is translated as CASSLTTNEQFF.

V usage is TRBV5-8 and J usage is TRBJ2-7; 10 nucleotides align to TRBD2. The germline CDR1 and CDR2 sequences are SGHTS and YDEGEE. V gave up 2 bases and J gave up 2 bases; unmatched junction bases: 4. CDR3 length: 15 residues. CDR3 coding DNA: TGTGCCAGCAGCTTTAGCGGGAGGCCCACCTACGAGCAGTACTTC. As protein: CASSFSGRPTYEQYF. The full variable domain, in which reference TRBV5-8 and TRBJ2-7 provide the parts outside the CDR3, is EAGVTQSPTHLIKTRGQQATLRCSPISGHTSVYWYQQALGLGLQFLLWYDEGEERNRGNFPPRFSGRQFPNYSSELNVNALELEDSALYLCASSFSGRPTYEQYFGPGTRLTVT.

CDR3 region: CASSFAGSGYGYTF. The DNA of the CDR3 is TGTGCCAGCAGCTTCGCGGGCTCTGGATATGGCTACACCTTC. The V gene is TRBV5-4, the J gene TRBJ1-2; D gene unclear. Trimming stripped 2 bases from V and 5 bases from J, with 13 bases between. The CDR3 sequence is 14 residues long. Germline CDR1 SGHNT, CDR2 YYREEE (reference sequence).

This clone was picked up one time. The DNA for the CDR3 is TGTGCCAGTAGCACCGGGGAGTATAGCAATCAGCCCCAGCATTTT. It encodes CASSTGEYSNQPQHF. The chain recombines TRBV19 with TRBJ1-5; unclear D gene. V lost 6 bases to trimming and J lost 0 bases, with 12 bases between them. This CDR3 has 15 residues. In germline, CDR1 is LNHDA, CDR2 SQIVND (reference sequence).

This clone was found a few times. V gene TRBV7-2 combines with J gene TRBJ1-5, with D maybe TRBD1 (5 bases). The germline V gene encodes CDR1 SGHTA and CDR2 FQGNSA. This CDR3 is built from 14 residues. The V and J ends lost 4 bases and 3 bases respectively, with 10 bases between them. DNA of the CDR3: TGTGCCAGCAGCTATACAGGAGACAATCAGCCCCAGCATTTT. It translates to CASSYTGDNQPQHF.

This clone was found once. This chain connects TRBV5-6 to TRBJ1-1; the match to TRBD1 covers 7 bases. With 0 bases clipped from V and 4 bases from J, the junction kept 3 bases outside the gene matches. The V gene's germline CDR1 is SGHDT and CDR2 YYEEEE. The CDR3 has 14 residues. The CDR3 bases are TGTGCCAGCAGCTTGGCCAGGGGGAGCACTGAAGCTTTCTTT. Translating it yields CASSLARGSTEAFF.

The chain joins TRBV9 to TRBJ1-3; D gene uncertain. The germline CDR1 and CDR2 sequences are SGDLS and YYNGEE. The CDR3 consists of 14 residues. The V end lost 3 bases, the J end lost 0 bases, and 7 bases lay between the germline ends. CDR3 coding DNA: TGTGCCAGCAGCGAATCGAGCTCTGGAAACACCATATATTTT. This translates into CASSESSSGNTIYF.

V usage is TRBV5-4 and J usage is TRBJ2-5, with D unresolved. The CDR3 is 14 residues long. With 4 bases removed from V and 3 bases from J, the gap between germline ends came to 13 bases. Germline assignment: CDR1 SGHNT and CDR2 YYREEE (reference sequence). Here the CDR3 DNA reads TGTGCCAGCAGCGTACAGAAATCCAAAGAGACCCAGTACTTC. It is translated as CASSVQKSKETQYF. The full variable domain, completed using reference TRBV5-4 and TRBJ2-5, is ETGVTQSPTHLIKTRGQQVTLRCSSQSGHNTVSWYQQALGQGPQFIFQYYREEENGRGNFPPRFSGLQFPNYSSELNVNALELDDSALYLCASSVQKSKETQYFGPGTRLLVL.

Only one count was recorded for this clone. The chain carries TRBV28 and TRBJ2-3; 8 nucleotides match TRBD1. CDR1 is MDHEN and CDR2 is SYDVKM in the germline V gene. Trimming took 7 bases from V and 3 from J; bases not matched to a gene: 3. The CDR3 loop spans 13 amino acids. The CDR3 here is CASKGQGTDTQYF. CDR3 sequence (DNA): TGTGCCAGCAAAGGACAGGGAACAGATACGCAGTATTTT.

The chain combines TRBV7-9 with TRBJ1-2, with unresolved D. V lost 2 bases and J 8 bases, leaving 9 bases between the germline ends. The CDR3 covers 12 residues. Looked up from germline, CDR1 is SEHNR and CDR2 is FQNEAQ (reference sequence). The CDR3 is CASSLRVSGYTF. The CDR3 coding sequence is TGTGCCAGCAGCTTACGAGTTTCAGGCTACACCTTC. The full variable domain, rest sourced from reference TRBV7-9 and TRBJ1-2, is DTGVSQNPRHKITKRGQNVTFRCDPISEHNRLYWYRQTLGQGPEFLTYFQNEAQLEKSRLLSDRFSAERPKGSFSTLEIQRTEQGDSAMYLCASSLRVSGYTFGSGTRLTVV.

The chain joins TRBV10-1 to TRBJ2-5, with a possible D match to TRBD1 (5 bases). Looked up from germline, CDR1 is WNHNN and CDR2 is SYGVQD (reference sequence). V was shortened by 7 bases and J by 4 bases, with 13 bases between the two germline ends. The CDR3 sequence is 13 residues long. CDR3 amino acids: CASKNRLGETQYF. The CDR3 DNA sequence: TGCGCCAGCAAAAACAGGTTAGGAGAGACCCAGTACTTC.

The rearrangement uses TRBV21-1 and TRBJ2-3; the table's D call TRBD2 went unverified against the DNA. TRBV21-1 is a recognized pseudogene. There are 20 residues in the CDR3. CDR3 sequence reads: CASSTPGLSEIGTSTDTQYF. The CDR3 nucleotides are TGTGCCAGCAGCACCCCGGGACTATCCGAGATAGGAACTAGCACAGATACGCAGTATTTT.

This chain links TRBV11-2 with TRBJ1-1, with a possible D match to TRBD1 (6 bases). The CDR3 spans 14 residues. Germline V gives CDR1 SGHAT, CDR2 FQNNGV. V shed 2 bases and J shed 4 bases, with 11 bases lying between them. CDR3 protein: CASSLRGFGTEAFF. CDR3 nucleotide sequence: TGTGCCAGCAGCTTAAGGGGGTTCGGCACTGAAGCTTTCTTT.

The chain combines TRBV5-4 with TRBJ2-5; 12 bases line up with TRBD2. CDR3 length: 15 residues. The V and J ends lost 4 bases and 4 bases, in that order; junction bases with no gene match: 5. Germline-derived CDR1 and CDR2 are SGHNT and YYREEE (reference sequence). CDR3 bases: TGTGCCAGCAGCCCGGGACTAGCGGGTGGAGAGACCCAGTACTTC. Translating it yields CASSPGLAGGETQYF.

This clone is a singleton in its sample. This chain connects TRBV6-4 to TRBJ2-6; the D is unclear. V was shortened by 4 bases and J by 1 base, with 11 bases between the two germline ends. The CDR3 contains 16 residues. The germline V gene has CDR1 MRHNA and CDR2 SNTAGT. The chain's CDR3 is CASSGWSGSGANVLTF. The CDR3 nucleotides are TGTGCCAGCAGTGGGTGGTCCGGGTCTGGGGCCAACGTCCTGACTTTC.

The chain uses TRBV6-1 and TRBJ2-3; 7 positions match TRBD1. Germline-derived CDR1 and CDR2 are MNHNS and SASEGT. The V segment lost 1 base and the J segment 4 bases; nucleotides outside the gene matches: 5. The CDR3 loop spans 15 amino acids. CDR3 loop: CASSEEQGSADTQYF. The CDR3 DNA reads TGTGCCAGCAGTGAAGAACAGGGGAGCGCAGATACGCAGTATTTT.

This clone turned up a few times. CDR3 loop: CASTLRTILGSTEAFF. Written as DNA, the CDR3 is TGTGCCAGCACCTTACGGACGATACTGGGGAGCACTGAAGCTTTCTTT. The chain carries TRBV5-6 and TRBJ1-1, with no clear D. The CDR3 runs 16 residues. Germline V CDR1 and CDR2: SGHDT, YYEEEE. Between the trimmed V and J ends, which lost 6 bases and 4 bases, there was a span of 22 bases.